A single sample gave rise to the 23 T cell receptor beta chains below, sequenced in a study of blood T cell repertoires in COVID-19. The repertoire was sequenced with immunoSEQ multiplex PCR; TCRdb's copy has only in-frame clones and lacks some. The sample includes about 250,000 clones, about 80% of them seen just once. Sample: peripheral blood. The receptors come from a man aged 50-60 years with active or convalescent COVID-19.

V gene TRBV30 combines with J gene TRBJ1-2; 10 bases fit TRBD1. CDR1 is GTSNPN, CDR2 SVGIG, per germline (reference sequence). J gave up 7 bases and V 4 bases, and 6 bases lay outside the gene matches. This CDR3 contains 13 residues. The CDR3 region has the DNA TGTGCCTGGACCGGGACAGGGGAGGGTGGCTACACCTTC. This gives the protein CAWTGTGEGGYTF.

The chain uses TRBV5-1 and TRBJ2-6; no clear D gene. V dropped 0 bases and J dropped 0 bases, with 7 bases sitting between them. Germline V gene lookup returns CDR1 SGHRS and CDR2 YFSETQ. The length of the CDR3 is 16 residues. CDR3 nucleotide sequence: TGCGCCAGCAGCTTGGCATCTATCTCTGGGGCCAACGTCCTGACTTTC. Translation: CASSLASISGANVLTF.

The chain is built from TRBV29-1 and TRBJ2-3, with TRBD1 as a possible D gene (5 bases). V shed 2 bases and J shed 9 bases, with 15 bases lying between them. CDR1 is SQVTM and CDR2 is ANQGSEA in the germline V gene. The CDR3 is 13 residues long. The CDR3 bases are TGCAGCGTTGAAAGGGGCCGGCCAGGGACGCAGTATTTT. Amino acids: CSVERGRPGTQYF.

CDR3 sequence (DNA): TGTGCCAGCGCGACAGGGGAAGGCTATGGCTACACCTTC. This codes for CASATGEGYGYTF. The chain has TRBV6-5 and TRBJ1-2; 8 nucleotides agree with TRBD1. The germline gives CDR1 MNHEY, CDR2 SVGAGI. Trimming took 8 bases from V and 4 from J; bases not matched to a gene: 6. The CDR3 totals 13 residues.

The chain couples TRBV27 to TRBJ1-1; weak D call: TRBD1 (6 bases). The V gene's germline CDR1 is MNHEY and CDR2 SMNVEV (reference sequence). The CDR3 consists of 14 residues. V was cut by 0 bases and J by 6 bases, with 11 bases left in between. DNA of the CDR3: TGTGCCAGCAGTTTATCTGTCCCAGGGGCTGAAGCTTTCTTT. Its translation: CASSLSVPGAEAFF.

J is TRBJ2-7 and V is TRBV7-3, with 7 bases fitting TRBD2. The V and J ends lost 5 bases and 4 bases, in that order; junction bases with no gene match: 8. Looked up from germline, CDR1 is SGHTA and CDR2 is FQGTGA. This CDR3 region has 14 residues. DNA for the CDR3: TGTGCCAGCAGCCCTGGGAGGGATAGGTACGAGCAGTACTTC. Translating gives CASSPGRDRYEQYF.

Note on this clone: At one end, the junction sequence differs from germline, possibly due to a read error. The V gene is TRBV9, the J gene TRBJ2-7, with 7 bases matching TRBD1. This CDR3 has 15 amino acids. CDR1 is SGDLS and CDR2 is YYNGEE in the germline V gene. The CDR3 sequence is CAGSKVGGRSYEQYF. DNA of the CDR3: TGTGCCGGCAGCAAGGTAGGGGGCCGGTCCTACGAGCAGTACTTC.

This chain links TRBV15 with TRBJ2-3, with TRBD2 matching 7 bases. The CDR3 is 16 residues long. Germline trimming cut 3 bases from V and 2 bases from J; bases unmatched to any gene: 8. CDR1 and CDR2 from the germline V gene are LNHNV and YYDKDF (reference sequence). CDR3 nucleotides: TGTGCCACCAGCAGGTCCGGACGGGACTACACAGATACGCAGTATTTT. This codes for CATSRSGRDYTDTQYF. The full variable domain, its missing parts supplied by reference TRBV15 and TRBJ2-3, is DAMVIQNPRYQVTQFGKPVTLSCSQTLNHNVMYWYQQKSSQAPKLLFHYYDKDFNNEADTPDNFQSRRPNTSFCFLDIRSPGLGDTAMYLCATSRSGRDYTDTQYFGPGTRLTVL.

The rearrangement links TRBV7-2 to TRBJ2-3; unclear D gene. V gave up 3 bases and J gave up 0 bases, with 10 bases separating them. This CDR3 contains 15 residues. Germline assignment: CDR1 SGHTA and CDR2 FQGNSA. The CDR3 region is CASSLERTSTDTQYF. The CDR3 DNA is TGTGCCAGCAGCTTGGAGAGAACTAGCACAGATACGCAGTATTTT.

The chain is built from TRBV2 and TRBJ1-1; tentatively, D is TRBD1 (5 bases). This CDR3 comprises 14 residues. The germline CDR1 and CDR2 sequences are SNHLY and FYNNEI. V was shortened by 4 bases and J by 4 bases, with 13 bases between the two germline ends. The CDR3 DNA reads TGTGCCAGCAGTGTTGTGGGCGGGGGCACTGAAGCTTTCTTT. This gives the protein CASSVVGGGTEAFF.

The J gene is TRBJ2-7, the V gene TRBV27; 8 bases match TRBD2. Germline CDR1 and CDR2: MNHEY and SMNVEV (reference sequence). The CDR3 length is 15 residues. Trimming removed 6 bases from V and 2 bases from J; junction bases left unmatched: 9. DNA for the CDR3: TGTGCCAGCAGCATTCAGAGCGGGGGTACCTACGAGCAGTACTTC. Translated: CASSIQSGGTYEQYF.

In its sample, this clone was seen a few times. The chain has TRBV2 and TRBJ1-3, with D possibly TRBD1 on 6 matching bases. Germline loops: CDR1 SNHLY, CDR2 FYNNEI. V gave up 6 bases and J gave up 4 bases, with 22 bases separating them. The CDR3 runs to 17 residues. The CDR3 spells CASRPTRVTGRGNTIYF. For the CDR3, the DNA is TGTGCCAGCAGACCCACAAGGGTAACAGGGCGAGGAAACACCATATATTTT.

This chain uses TRBV7-2 with TRBJ2-2; D might be TRBD2 (5 bases). Germline V lookup: CDR1 SGHTA, CDR2 FQGNSA. The CDR3 extends over 16 amino acids. V was pared by 0 bases and J by 4 bases, with 12 bases between. Written as DNA, the CDR3 is TGTGCCAGCAGCTTAGCGTCGGGAAGTCTCACCGGGGAGCTGTTTTTT. Protein sequence: CASSLASGSLTGELFF.

The chain combines TRBV5-1 with TRBJ2-5, with unresolved D. Germline-derived CDR1 and CDR2 are SGHRS and YFSETQ. This CDR3 contains 13 residues. Trimming cost V 3 bases and J 4 bases, with 10 bases left between them. The CDR3 sequence is CASSSAVLETQYF. As DNA, the CDR3 is TGCGCCAGCAGCTCCGCGGTCTTAGAGACCCAGTACTTC.

The chain is built from TRBV5-8 and TRBJ2-5, with 10 bases identical to TRBD1. The V gene end was trimmed by 4 bases and the J gene end by 2 bases; junction bases not matched to a gene: 5. This CDR3 spans 15 amino acids. Germline assignment: CDR1 SGHTS and CDR2 YDEGEE. The CDR3 sequence: CASSVRTGGQETQYF. The CDR3, as DNA: TGTGCCAGCAGCGTACGGACAGGGGGGCAAGAGACCCAGTACTTC.

J is TRBJ1-3 and V is TRBV2; 10 bases align to TRBD1. Looked up from germline, CDR1 is SNHLY and CDR2 is FYNNEI. V dropped 0 bases and J dropped 0; count of bases not matched to a gene: 2. There are 17 residues in the CDR3. The CDR3 DNA reads as TGTGCCAGCAGTGAAGCGAGGGACAGGGGCTCTGGAAACACCATATATTTT. Its translation: CASSEARDRGSGNTIYF.

Comments on this clone: Distinct nucleotide sequences in the sample also encode this CDR3. The CDR3 DNA follows: TGTGCCAGTAGCCAGAACACTGAAGCTTTCTTT. Amino acid sequence: CASSQNTEAFF. The chain joins TRBV19 to TRBJ1-1; D call uncertain. Germline lookup yields CDR1 LNHDA and CDR2 SQIVND (reference sequence). This CDR3 spans 11 amino acids. V lost 6 bases and J lost 1, with 3 bases in between.

This clone turned up a few times. The DNA for the CDR3 is TGTGCCAGCAGCGTAGGCGCCAGCGGGGGACCAACAGATACGCAGTATTTT. Protein: CASSVGASGGPTDTQYF. This chain joins TRBV9 and TRBJ2-3; 8 bases line up with TRBD2. V shed 0 bases and J 3 bases; nucleotides not matched to a gene: 9. Germline V gene data show CDR1 as SGDLS and CDR2 as YYNGEE. The CDR3 runs to 17 residues.

This clone was picked up one time. The chain links TRBV7-3 to TRBJ2-1; 11 positions match TRBD2. The junction had 7 bases not matched to a gene; V was cut back by 3 bases and J by 12 bases. The CDR3 has 14 residues. CDR1 and CDR2 (germline): SGHTA, FQGTGA. The CDR3 DNA is TGTGCCAGCAGCTTGCTAGCGGGGGGCGGTGGGCAGTTCTTC. Translation gives CASSLLAGGGGQFF.

V usage is TRBV2 and J usage is TRBJ2-3; possible D gene TRBD1, 6 bases. The germline gives CDR1 SNHLY, CDR2 FYNNEI. Trimming took 6 bases from V and 3 from J, leaving 19 bases between them. The CDR3 loop spans 16 amino acids. In nucleotides, the CDR3 is TGTGCCAGCAGATACCACGGCTGGGGGCAGACAGATACGCAGTATTTT. It specifies CASRYHGWGQTDTQYF. The variable domain in full, with the rest retrieved from reference TRBV2 and TRBJ2-3, is EPEVTQTPSHQVTQMGQEVILRCVPISNHLYFYWYRQILGQKVEFLVSFYNNEISEKSEIFDDQFSVERPDGSNFTLKIRSTKLEDSAMYFCASRYHGWGQTDTQYFGPGTRLTVL.

The chain carries TRBV27 and TRBJ1-6; D might be TRBD1 (6 bases). Trimming pared 3 bases from V and 8 bases from J, leaving 14 bases between. This CDR3 region has 15 residues. Germline V gene lookup returns CDR1 MNHEY and CDR2 SMNVEV (reference sequence). This CDR3 is CASSFQPGGHSPLHF. The CDR3 region has the DNA TGTGCCAGCAGTTTCCAGCCCGGGGGGCATTCACCCCTCCACTTT.

The V and J genes are TRBV19 and TRBJ1-5; 7 positions match TRBD1. This CDR3 is 15 amino acids long. CDR1 is LNHDA, CDR2 SQIVND, per germline (reference sequence). The ends lost 7 bases at V and 3 bases at J; junction bases unmatched: 9. CDR3 sequence (DNA): TGTGCCAGTAAAATGCCGGGACAGCACAATCAGCCCCAGCATTTT. It translates to CASKMPGQHNQPQHF.

This chain joins TRBV30 and TRBJ1-3; D is possibly TRBD1 (6 bases). Germline V gene data show CDR1 as GTSNPN and CDR2 as SVGIG (reference sequence). The germline V and J ends were trimmed by 2 bases and 7 bases, with 12 bases remaining between them. The CDR3 has 13 amino acids. Here the CDR3 DNA reads TGTGCCTGGAGTTACATTCAGGGGAACACCATATATTTT. It specifies CAWSYIQGNTIYF.